What follows are 25 T cell receptor beta chains derived from one specimen sequenced in a study of blood T cells in healthy people across ages. A J-beta primer mix and a sample-barcoded 5' primer were used in a second PCR of roughly 6 to 11 cycles. One entry per CDR3 protein results from TCRdb running MiXCR on the 5' RACE reads. The sample contains under 1 million distinct CDR3 sequences, 40% to 50% of which appear only once. The source material was blood. The receptors come from a man aged 55 to 70 in good health.

The chain uses TRBV20-1 and TRBJ2-2; TRBD2 might be the D (5 bases). The CDR3 totals 15 residues. Between the trimmed V and J ends, which lost 7 bases and 6 bases, there was a span of 21 bases. Germline assignment: CDR1 DFQATT and CDR2 SNEGSKA (reference sequence). The CDR3 DNA follows: TGCAGTGTCCCGCCGAGAGAGGGCGGACCCGGGGAGCTGTTTTTT. The encoded protein is CSVPPREGGPGELFF.

Only a few counts were recorded for this clonotype. The rearrangement uses TRBV5-1 and TRBJ1-4, with 8 bases matching TRBD1. The CDR3 spans 15 residues. Germline V CDR1 and CDR2: SGHRS, YFSETQ. After removal of 4 bases from V and 8 bases from J, the junction contained 10 bases not matched to a gene. This chain's CDR3 is CASSREGQVGEKLFF. DNA for the CDR3: TGCGCCAGCAGCCGAGAGGGACAGGTGGGGGAAAAACTGTTTTTT.

The CDR3 bases are TGTGCCAGCTTTAGCGGGGGAACCTACGAGCAGTACTTC. It encodes CASFSGGTYEQYF. V usage is TRBV2 and J usage is TRBJ2-7; 9 positions agree with TRBD2. CDR1 and CDR2 (germline): SNHLY, FYNNEI. This CDR3 comprises 13 residues. J was trimmed by 2 bases and V by 8 bases; bases with no gene match: 4.

This clonotype came up a few times. The V call is TRBV6-5, the J call TRBJ1-1; D possibly corresponds to TRBD1 (5 bases). V was cut by 2 bases and J by 3 bases, with 13 bases left in between. The germline CDR1 and CDR2 sequences are MNHEY and SVGAGI. The CDR3 length is 15 residues. Written as DNA, the CDR3 is TGTGCCAGCAGTTACGGACGGGGGACGGACACTGAAGCTTTCTTT. Protein sequence: CASSYGRGTDTEAFF.

The genes are TRBV6-1 and TRBJ2-7; perhaps TRBD1 as D (6 bases). CDR1 and CDR2 (germline): MNHNS, SASEGT. CDR3 size: 12 residues. V was clipped by 5 bases and J by 6 bases, with 11 bases between them. In nucleotides, the CDR3 is TGTGCCAGCAGTACCCGGACAGTCGAGCAGTACTTC. Translated, it gives CASSTRTVEQYF.

V gene TRBV15 combines with J gene TRBJ1-6; no firm D call. Trimming removed 3 bases at V and 7 bases at J, with 7 bases between. The CDR3 has 13 residues. Per germline, CDR1 LNHNV and CDR2 YYDKDF (reference sequence). CDR3 DNA sequence: TGTGCCACCAGCAGCCTAGAGAATTCACCCCTCCACTTT. Protein sequence: CATSSLENSPLHF.

The gene calls are TRBV9 and TRBJ1-3, with TRBD1 matching over 7 bases. The CDR3 is 13 amino acids. V lost 3 bases, J lost 6 bases, and 3 bases stayed unmatched. The germline CDR1 and CDR2 sequences are SGDLS and YYNGEE. As DNA, the CDR3 is TGTGCCAGCAGCGCCGAGGGGGCAAACACCATATATTTT. Protein: CASSAEGANTIYF. Full variable domain (outside the CDR3, taken from reference TRBV9 and TRBJ1-3): DSGVTQTPKHLITATGQRVTLRCSPRSGDLSVYWYQQSLDQGLQFLIQYYNGEERAKGNILERFSAQQFPDLHSELNLSSLELGDSALYFCASSAEGANTIYFGEGSWLTVV.

The chain carries TRBV9 and TRBJ2-7, with TRBD1 matching 7 bases. The CDR3 covers 15 residues. Trimming at V came to 5 bases and at J to 7 bases, leaving 15 bases not matched to a gene. Germline-derived CDR1 and CDR2 are SGDLS and YYNGEE. Here the CDR3 reads CASSEGTETLREQYF. DNA for the CDR3: TGTGCCAGCAGTGAAGGGACAGAGACTTTACGGGAGCAGTACTTC.

The chain has TRBV20-1 and TRBJ2-3; D remains ambiguous. The CDR3 is 12 residues long. V lost 4 bases and J 2 bases, leaving 7 bases between the germline ends. Germline V gives CDR1 DFQATT, CDR2 SNEGSKA (reference sequence). CDR3 sequence (DNA): TGCAGTGCTAAAGGCCTCACAGATACGCAGTATTTT. Amino acid sequence: CSAKGLTDTQYF.

The genes are TRBV20-1 and TRBJ1-6; D is unresolved. The CDR3 runs to 16 residues. The germline V gene encodes CDR1 DFQATT and CDR2 SNEGSKA (reference sequence). Trimming removed 3 bases from V and 5 bases from J, with 17 bases in between. The CDR3 loop is CSASYSEISHNSPLHF. The CDR3 DNA reads as TGCAGTGCTAGTTACAGCGAAATATCCCATAATTCACCCCTCCACTTT.

This clonotype was detected only a few times. V and J are TRBV14 and TRBJ2-4; D not resolved. CDR1 SGHDN and CDR2 FVKESK come from the germline V gene. CDR3 length equals 13 residues. V was cut by 1 base and J by 13 bases, with 14 bases left in between. The CDR3 loop reads CASSQGLFGKQYF. The DNA of the CDR3 is TGTGCCAGCAGCCAAGGGCTCTTTGGCAAGCAGTACTTC.

This clonotype was detected only a few times. The chain links TRBV3-1 to TRBJ1-2, with D perhaps TRBD1 (6 bases). CDR3 length: 13 amino acids. From germline, CDR1 is LGHDT and CDR2 YNNKEL (reference sequence). V was clipped by 4 bases and J by 8 bases, with 14 bases between them. The CDR3 DNA is TGTGCCAGCAGCCTGCCGGGGGCCCAGGGCTACACCTTC. Translated, it gives CASSLPGAQGYTF.

The V and J genes are TRBV3-1 and TRBJ2-7, with D unresolved. The CDR3 spans 15 residues. Germline V gives CDR1 LGHDT, CDR2 YNNKEL (reference sequence). V lost 2 bases to trimming and J lost 1 base, with 12 bases between them. In DNA, the CDR3 is TGTGCCAGCAGCCAATTGTACCAATTATCCTACGAGCAGTACTTC. Encoded protein: CASSQLYQLSYEQYF.

The table lists this clonotype with a count of one. The rearrangement joins TRBV4-3 to TRBJ2-4, with D possibly TRBD2 on 6 matching bases. The end of the DNA fits TRBJ2-7 better, so the J call may be wrong. The CDR3 length is 15 residues. Per germline, CDR1 LGHNA and CDR2 YSLEER. CDR3 in amino acids: CASSQGSVSGDEQYF. The DNA for the CDR3 is TGCGCCAGCAGCCAAGGGTCAGTTAGCGGCGACGAGCAGTACTTC.

The J gene is TRBJ2-5, the V gene TRBV9; no clear D. The CDR3 loop spans 13 amino acids. The V end lost 3 bases, the J end lost 5 bases, and 11 bases lay between the germline ends. Germline V lookup: CDR1 SGDLS, CDR2 YYNGEE. The DNA for the CDR3 is TGTGCCAGCAGCGGTAGTGGTTCCGAGACCCAGTACTTC. The encoded protein is CASSGSGSETQYF.

This clonotype showed up just a few times. V is TRBV12-3 or TRBV12-4 and J is TRBJ1-4; D is undetermined. The V end was cut by 1 base, the J end by 0 bases, with 9 bases between. This CDR3 contains 16 residues. CDR3 amino acids: CASSLGGSATNEKLFF. CDR3 bases: TGTGCCAGCAGTTTAGGTGGTAGTGCAACTAATGAAAAACTGTTTTTT.

A note on this clonotype: A read error may account for a junction end that differs from germline. This rearrangement joins TRBV7-7 to TRBJ2-5, with 7 bases identical to TRBD2. The CDR3 has 13 amino acids. From germline, CDR1 is SSHAT and CDR2 FNYEAQ (reference sequence). This chain's CDR3 is CASSLGELAAQYF. The CDR3, as DNA: TGTGCTAGCAGCTTAGGGGAGCTAGCGGCGCAGTACTTC.

The CDR3 loop reads CASSGVVSGQETQYF. In DNA, the CDR3 is TGTGCCAGCAGTGGGGTGGTATCGGGTCAAGAGACCCAGTACTTC. This sequence joins TRBV2 and TRBJ2-5; D is unclear. Deletions cut 4 bases from V and 2 bases from J, with 14 bases between. The CDR3 length is 15 residues. Germline loops: CDR1 SNHLY, CDR2 FYNNEI.

The chain recombines TRBV5-1 with TRBJ2-2; D is unresolved. Germline lookup yields CDR1 SGHRS and CDR2 YFSETQ. The CDR3 length is 16 residues. V was trimmed by 0 bases and J by 1 base, leaving 10 bases between them. Here the CDR3 DNA reads TGCGCCAGCAGCTTGGACCCTATAGAGAACACCGGGGAGCTGTTTTTT. Amino acids: CASSLDPIENTGELFF.

This clonotype was counted between two and nine times. The chain combines TRBV4-2 with TRBJ2-1; 9 bases are a match to TRBD1. Germline assignment: CDR1 LGHNA and CDR2 YNFKEQ. CDR3 size: 16 residues. V lost 2 bases and J lost 6; bases outside the gene matches: 8. CDR3 DNA: TGTGCCAGCAGCCAAAGACAGGGGGTGAGTGGCAATGAGCAGTTCTTC. Protein sequence: CASSQRQGVSGNEQFF.

This clonotype showed up just a few times. CDR3 protein: CASSPGTGQNQPQHF. CDR3 sequence (DNA): TGTGCCAGCTCACCAGGGACAGGACAAAATCAGCCCCAGCATTTT. The genes are TRBV18 and TRBJ1-5; the match to TRBD1 covers 8 bases. Looked up from germline, CDR1 is KGHSH and CDR2 is LQKENI. The trim removed 2 bases at V and 4 bases at J, leaving 4 bases unmatched. The CDR3 covers 15 residues. Together with reference TRBV18 and TRBJ1-5, the CDR3 gives the full variable domain: NAGVMQNPRHLVRRRGQEARLRCSPMKGHSHVYWYRQLPEEGLKFMVYLQKENIIDESGMPKERFSAEFPKEGPSILRIQQVVRGDSAAYFCASSPGTGQNQPQHFGDGTRLSIL.

The chain uses TRBV4-3 and TRBJ2-1; D call uncertain. Germline CDR1 is LGHNA and CDR2 is YSLEER. This CDR3 is built from 14 residues. V was shortened by 2 bases and J by 8 bases, with 13 bases between the two germline ends. For the CDR3, the DNA is TGCGCCAGCAGCCAAAGGCTAGGGATGCATGAGCAGTTCTTC. It translates to CASSQRLGMHEQFF.

This chain uses TRBV18 with TRBJ2-5, with 11 bases aligning to TRBD1. After removal of 3 bases from V and 2 bases from J, the junction contained 8 bases not matched to a gene. This CDR3 contains 17 residues. Germline CDR1 is KGHSH and CDR2 is LQKENI. Written as DNA, the CDR3 is TGTGCCAGCTCACCGACGTGGACAGGGGGCGAACAAGAGACCCAGTACTTC. Amino acid sequence: CASSPTWTGGEQETQYF.

This clonotype was picked up a small number of times. V gene TRBV24-1 combines with J gene TRBJ2-5; D is possibly TRBD1 or TRBD2 (6 bases each). Germline V lookup: CDR1 KGHDR, CDR2 SFDVKD. This CDR3 contains 15 residues. V lost 0 bases and J lost 3, with 10 bases in between. CDR3 sequence reads: CATSDLRRGEETQYF. CDR3 sequence (DNA): TGTGCCACCAGTGATTTGAGGAGGGGGGAAGAGACCCAGTACTTC.

This clonotype has just a few counts. The chain combines TRBV18 with TRBJ1-2; no clear D. V lost 1 base and J 5 bases, leaving 11 bases between the germline ends. The CDR3 runs to 14 residues. Germline-derived CDR1 and CDR2 are KGHSH and LQKENI. In DNA form, the CDR3 reads TGTGCCAGCTCACCACTAATGACCGAGTATGGCTACACCTTC. Translating it yields CASSPLMTEYGYTF.